This T cell receptor beta chain stems from a study of blood T cells in healthy people across ages. For the study at large: Researchers report that template switching captured about one barcoded beta molecule per two T cells.

J was trimmed by 4 bases and V by 4 bases; bases with no gene match: 8. CDR1 LGHNA and CDR2 YNFKEQ come from the germline V gene. The CDR3 length is 16 residues. Using a J-beta primer mix together with a sample-barcoded 5' primer, a second PCR was run for about 7 to 12 cycles. Each TCR beta cDNA got a 12-nucleotide random molecular identifier. MiXCR, run by TCRdb on the 5' RACE reads, gives a single entry per CDR3 protein. Of 550,000 to 700,000 distinct CDR3 sequences detected, 25% to 30% appear once; the ten largest clones hold less than 20%. The sequence came from a woman aged 70 to 79 in good health. Sequenced sample: blood. This chain connects TRBV4-2 to TRBJ2-3; TRBD2 matches 10 bases. CDR3 sequence reads: CASSPSSGGLSDTQYF. The CDR3 coding sequence is TGTGCCAGCAGCCCAAGTAGCGGGGGGTTGTCAGATACGCAGTATTTT.